The following is a TCR beta chain sequence with its context. For recovered donors of Cohort 3, there were two negative PCRs, clearance, or symptom resolution. This entry is derived from a study of blood T cell repertoires in COVID-19. Turning to the study itself: The study drew acute and convalescent COVID-19 samples from the United States, Italy and Spain.

The V and J ends lost 3 bases and 1 base, in that order; junction bases with no gene match: 6. Per germline, CDR1 DFQATT and CDR2 SNEGSKA (reference sequence). CDR3 length equals 15 residues. Original processing methods: Researchers report that nucleated cell counts were estimated from reference gene primer amplification. Clones were sequenced by immunoSEQ multiplex PCR, and TCRdb holds only the in-frame ones, with some missing. That table gives V, J and clone size, and the DNA gave D and trimming. The sample lists some 250,000 clones, 85% to 90% occurring once. The TCR originated in a man between 18 and 35 years old who had recovered from COVID-19. Sequenced input: PBMCs or T cells enriched from blood (not recorded which). The chain couples TRBV20-1 to TRBJ1-3, with 7 bases lining up with TRBD1. The CDR3 region is CSASDRVGSGNTIYF. CDR3 DNA: TGCAGTGCTAGTGACAGGGTGGGGTCTGGAAACACCATATATTTT.